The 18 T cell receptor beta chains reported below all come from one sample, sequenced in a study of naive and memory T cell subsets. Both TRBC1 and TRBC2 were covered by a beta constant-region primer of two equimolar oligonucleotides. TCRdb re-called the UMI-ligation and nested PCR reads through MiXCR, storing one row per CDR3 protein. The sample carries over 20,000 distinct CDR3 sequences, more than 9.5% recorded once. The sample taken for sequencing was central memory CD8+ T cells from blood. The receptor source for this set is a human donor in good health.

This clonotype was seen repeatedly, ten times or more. DNA for the CDR3: TGTGCCAGCAGTTTAGCGGACGAGCAGTACTTC. Amino acids: CASSLADEQYF. V and J are TRBV12-3 or TRBV12-4 and TRBJ2-7; the D is unclear. This CDR3 region has 11 residues. Trimming took 0 bases from V and 5 from J, leaving 2 bases between them.

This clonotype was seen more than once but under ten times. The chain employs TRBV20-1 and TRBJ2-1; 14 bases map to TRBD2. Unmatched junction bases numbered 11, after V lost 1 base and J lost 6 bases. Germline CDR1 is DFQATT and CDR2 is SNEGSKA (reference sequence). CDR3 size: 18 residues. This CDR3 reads CSARAPGTSGSRANEQFF. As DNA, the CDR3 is TGCAGTGCTAGAGCCCCCGGGACTAGCGGGAGCCGGGCCAATGAGCAGTTCTTC.

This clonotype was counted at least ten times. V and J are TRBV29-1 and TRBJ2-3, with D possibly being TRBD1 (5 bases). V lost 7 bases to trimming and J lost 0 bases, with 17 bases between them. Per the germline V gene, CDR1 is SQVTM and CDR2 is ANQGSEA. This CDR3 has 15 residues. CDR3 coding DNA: TGCAGCGCTGTGACAGTATCATCTAGCACAGATACGCAGTATTTT. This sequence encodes CSAVTVSSSTDTQYF.

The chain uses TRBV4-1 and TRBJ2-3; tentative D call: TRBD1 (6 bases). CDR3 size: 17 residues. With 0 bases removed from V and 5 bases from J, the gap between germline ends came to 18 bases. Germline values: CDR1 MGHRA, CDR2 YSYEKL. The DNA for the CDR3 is TGCGCCAGCAGCCAAGATCAGGGTAGGGGGAAAAGAGATACGCAGTATTTT. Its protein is CASSQDQGRGKRDTQYF.

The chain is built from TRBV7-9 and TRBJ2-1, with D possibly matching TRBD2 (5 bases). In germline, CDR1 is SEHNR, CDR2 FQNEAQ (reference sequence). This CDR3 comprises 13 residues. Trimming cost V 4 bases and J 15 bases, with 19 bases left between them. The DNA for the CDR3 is TGTGCCAGCAGCTGCGTAAATAGGGCGAGCGGGTTCTTC. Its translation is CASSCVNRASGFF.

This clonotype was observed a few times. The CDR3 here is CASSFLPAGYQETQYF. DNA for the CDR3: TGTGCCAGCAGTTTCCTTCCCGCGGGGTACCAAGAGACCCAGTACTTC. The chain links TRBV27 to TRBJ2-5; the D gene is possibly TRBD2 (6 bases). Germline CDR1 MNHEY, CDR2 SMNVEV (reference sequence). V gave up 3 bases and J gave up 0 bases, with 14 bases separating them. There are 16 residues in the CDR3.

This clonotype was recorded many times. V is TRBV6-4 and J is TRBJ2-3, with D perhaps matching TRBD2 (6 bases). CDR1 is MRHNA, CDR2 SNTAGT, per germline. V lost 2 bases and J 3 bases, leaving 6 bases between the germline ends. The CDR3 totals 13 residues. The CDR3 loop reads CASSDGGTDTQYF. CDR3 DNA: TGTGCCAGCAGTGACGGGGGGACAGATACGCAGTATTTT.

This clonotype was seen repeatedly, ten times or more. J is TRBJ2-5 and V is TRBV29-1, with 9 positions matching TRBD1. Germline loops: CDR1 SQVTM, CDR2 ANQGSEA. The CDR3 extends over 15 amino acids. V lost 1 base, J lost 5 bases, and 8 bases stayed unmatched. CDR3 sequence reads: CSVEGSGQGPETQYF. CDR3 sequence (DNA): TGCAGCGTTGAAGGCTCTGGACAGGGGCCCGAGACCCAGTACTTC. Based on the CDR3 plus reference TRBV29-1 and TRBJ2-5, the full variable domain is SAVISQKPSRDICQRGTSLTIQCQVDSQVTMMFWYRQQPGQSLTLIATANQGSEATYESGFVIDKFPISRPNLTFSTLTVSNMSPEDSSIYLCSVEGSGQGPETQYFGPGTRLLVL.

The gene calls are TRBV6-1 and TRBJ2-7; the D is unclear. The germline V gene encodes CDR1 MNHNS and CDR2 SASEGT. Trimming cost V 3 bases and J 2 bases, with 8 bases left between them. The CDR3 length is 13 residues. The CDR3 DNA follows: TGTGCCAGCAGTGAGGGCAGCGCCTACGAGCAGTACTTC. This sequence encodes CASSEGSAYEQYF.

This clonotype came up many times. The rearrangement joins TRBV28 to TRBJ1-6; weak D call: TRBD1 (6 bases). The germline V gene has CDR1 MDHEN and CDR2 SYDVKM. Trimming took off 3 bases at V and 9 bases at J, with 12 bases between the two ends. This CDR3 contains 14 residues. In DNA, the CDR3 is TGTGCCAGCAGTTTGAGGCAGGGGTTTTCACCCCTCCACTTT. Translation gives CASSLRQGFSPLHF.

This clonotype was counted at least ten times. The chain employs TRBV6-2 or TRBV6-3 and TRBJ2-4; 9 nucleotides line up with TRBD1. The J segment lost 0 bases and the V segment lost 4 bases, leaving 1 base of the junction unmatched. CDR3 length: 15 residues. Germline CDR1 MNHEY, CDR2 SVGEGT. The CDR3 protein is CASSSDRGAKNIQYF. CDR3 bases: TGTGCCAGCAGTTCGGACAGGGGAGCCAAAAACATTCAGTACTTC.

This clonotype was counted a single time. The CDR3 spells CASSYSMGGGELFF. The CDR3 DNA is TGTGCCAGCAGTTACTCGATGGGGGGCGGGGAGCTGTTTTTT. The chain couples TRBV6-2 or TRBV6-3 to TRBJ2-2; TRBD2 is a possible D gene (6 bases). The CDR3 spans 14 residues. Trimming took off 0 bases at V and 7 bases at J, with 9 bases between the two ends. CDR1 and CDR2 (germline): MNHEY, SVGEGT.

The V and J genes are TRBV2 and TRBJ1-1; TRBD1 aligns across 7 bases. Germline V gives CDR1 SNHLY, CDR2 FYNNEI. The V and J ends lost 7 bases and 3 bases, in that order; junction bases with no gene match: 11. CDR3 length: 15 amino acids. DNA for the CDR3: TGTGCCAGCACCCCTACAGGGGAAGTTCACACTGAAGCTTTCTTT. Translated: CASTPTGEVHTEAFF.

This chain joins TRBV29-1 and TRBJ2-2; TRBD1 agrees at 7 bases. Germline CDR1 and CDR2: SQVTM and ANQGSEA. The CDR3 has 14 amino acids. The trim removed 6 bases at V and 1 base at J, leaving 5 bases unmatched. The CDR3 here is CSVRQGVNTGELFF. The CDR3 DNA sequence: TGCAGCGTGCGACAGGGCGTGAACACCGGGGAGCTGTTTTTT.

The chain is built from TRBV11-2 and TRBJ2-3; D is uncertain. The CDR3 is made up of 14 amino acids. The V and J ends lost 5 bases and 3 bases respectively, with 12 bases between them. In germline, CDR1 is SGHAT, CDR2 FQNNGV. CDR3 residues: CASSQPTGTDTQYF. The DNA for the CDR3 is TGTGCCAGCAGCCAACCCACCGGGACAGATACGCAGTATTTT.

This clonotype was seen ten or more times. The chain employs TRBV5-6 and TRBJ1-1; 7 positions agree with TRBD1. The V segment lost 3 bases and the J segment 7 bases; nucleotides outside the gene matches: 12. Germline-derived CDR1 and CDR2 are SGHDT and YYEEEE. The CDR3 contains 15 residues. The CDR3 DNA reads TGTGCCAGCAGCTCGTGGACAGGACGAGACGTTGAAGCTTTCTTT. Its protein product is CASSSWTGRDVEAFF.

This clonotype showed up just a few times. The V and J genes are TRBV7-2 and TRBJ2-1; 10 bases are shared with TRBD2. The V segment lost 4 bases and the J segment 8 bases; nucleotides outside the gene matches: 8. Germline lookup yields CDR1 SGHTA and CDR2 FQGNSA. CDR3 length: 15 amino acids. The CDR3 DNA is TGTGCCAGCAGCTCCAGCGGGAGGGCCTTCGATGAGCAGTTCTTC. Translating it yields CASSSSGRAFDEQFF.

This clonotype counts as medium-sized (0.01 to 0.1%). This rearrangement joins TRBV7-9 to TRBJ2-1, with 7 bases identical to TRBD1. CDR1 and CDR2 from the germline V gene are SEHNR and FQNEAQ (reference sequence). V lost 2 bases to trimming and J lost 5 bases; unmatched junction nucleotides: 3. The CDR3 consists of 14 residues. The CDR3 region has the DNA TGTGCCAGCAGCTTACCCGGGACAGACAATGAGCAGTTCTTC. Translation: CASSLPGTDNEQFF. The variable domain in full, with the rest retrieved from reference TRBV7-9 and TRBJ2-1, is DTGVSQNPRHKITKRGQNVTFRCDPISEHNRLYWYRQTLGQGPEFLTYFQNEAQLEKSRLLSDRFSAERPKGSFSTLEIQRTEQGDSAMYLCASSLPGTDNEQFFGPGTRLTVL.